The T cell receptor (beta chain) described here comes from a study of tumor-infiltrating lymphocytes in localized non-small cell lung cancer. Study-wide background: The cohort mixed smokers and never-smokers, several histologies, and some post-neoadjuvant-chemotherapy samples. Study findings and constraints: Different pieces of the same tissue went to different assays, confounding technical variation with intratumor heterogeneity. T-cell fraction did not differ between immunotypes IM1 and IM2.

In the case of this clone: Its antigen remains unidentified.

Sequencing used immunoSEQ multiplex PCR; TCRdb keeps in-frame clones, though not all of them. This sample has some 17,000 clones; more than 60% occur once, and the top ten carry about 6%. The trim removed 5 bases at V and 3 bases at J, leaving 6 bases unmatched. The CDR3 length is 14 residues. The germline CDR1 and CDR2 sequences are SGHTA and FQGNSA. V and J are TRBV7-2 and TRBJ1-2; 7 bases match TRBD1. Sequenced sample: lung tumor tissue. The sequence derives from a human donor with non-small cell lung cancer. The CDR3 DNA reads TGTGCCAGCAGCACGTCGACAGGGCACTATGGCTACACCTTC. The encoded protein is CASSTSTGHYGYTF. The entire variable domain, with the rest obtained from reference TRBV7-2 and TRBJ1-2, is as follows: GAGVSQSPSNKVTEKGKDVELRCDPISGHTALYWYRQSLGQGLEFLIYFQGNSAPDKSGLPSDRFSAERTGGSVSTLTIQRTQQEDSAVYLCASSTSTGHYGYTFGSGTRLTVV.